The 2 T cell receptor beta chains below were found in one sample sequenced in a study of cytomegalovirus exposure and HLA in healthy donors (TCRdb year 2017). Receptor amplification or capture employed the immunoSEQ multiplex PCR assay. For the multiplex PCR, a mixture combining 60 forward primers for TCR Vbeta segments and 13 reverse primers for TCR Jbeta segments was used. The table was pulled from immuneACCESS by TCRdb, which kept in-frame rearrangements only. Such tables lose some clones; where checked, under half of the loss comes from unresolved V genes, and the rest has no known cause. The sample contains around 180,000 clones, 82% of them found a single time. More than 0.5% of the sample rests with the top ten. Material: PBMCs. These receptors were obtained from a woman aged 50 to 60 in good health and CMV-seronegative.

The chain carries TRBV5-4 and TRBJ2-1; possibly TRBD1 for D (7 bases). There are 18 residues in the CDR3. V was cut by 0 bases and J by 5 bases, with 21 bases left in between. Germline V gene data show CDR1 as SGHNT and CDR2 as YYREEE (reference sequence). The DNA for the CDR3 is TGTGCCAGCAGCTTGGCAGCCGGGGGTAAGGGGGCCGACAATGAGCAGTTCTTC. This sequence encodes CASSLAAGGKGADNEQFF.

This rearrangement joins TRBV30 to TRBJ1-5, with 7 positions matching TRBD1. The CDR3 runs 16 residues. Germline V gene data show CDR1 as GTSNPN and CDR2 as SVGIG (reference sequence). The V gene end was trimmed by 3 bases and the J gene end by 3 bases; junction bases not matched to a gene: 11. CDR3 nucleotide sequence: TGTGCCTGGAGCGGGGCTTCCAGGGGGTTCAATCAGCCCCAGCATTTT. Its protein product is CAWSGASRGFNQPQHF.